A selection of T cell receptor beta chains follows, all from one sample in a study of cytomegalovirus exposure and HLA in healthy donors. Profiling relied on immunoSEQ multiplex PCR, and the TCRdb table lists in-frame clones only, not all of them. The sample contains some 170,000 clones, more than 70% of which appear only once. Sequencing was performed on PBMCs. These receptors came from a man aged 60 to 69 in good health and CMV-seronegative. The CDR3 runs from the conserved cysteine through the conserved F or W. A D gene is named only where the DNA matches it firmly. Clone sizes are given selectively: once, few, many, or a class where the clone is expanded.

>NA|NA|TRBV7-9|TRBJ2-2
TGTTCCAGCAGCCCAAGACCGGGACAAGGACAACCAGGGGAGCTGTTTTTT
CSSSPRPGQGQPGELFF
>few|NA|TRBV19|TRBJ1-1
TGTGCCAGTAGCGCGACAGTTAACACTGAAGCTTTCTTT
CASSATVNTEAFF
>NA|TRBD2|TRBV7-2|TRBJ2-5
TGTGCCAGCAGCTTAGAGGGTAGCGGGGGCCCCTGGGGGTACTTC
CASSLEGSGGPWGYF
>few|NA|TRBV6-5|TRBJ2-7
TGTGCCAGCAAAAGGGGACTGAGCTCCTACGAGCAGTACTTC
CASKRGLSSYEQYF
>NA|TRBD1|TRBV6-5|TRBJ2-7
TGTGCCAGCAGCAAACTCGCAGGGACAGACTACGAGCAGTACTTC
CASSKLAGTDYEQYF
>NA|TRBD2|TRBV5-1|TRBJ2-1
TGCGCCAGCAGCTTGGCCGGCGGGAGGGGAGTTGAGCAGTTCTTC
CASSLAGGRGVEQFF
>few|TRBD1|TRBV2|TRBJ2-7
TGTGCCAGCAGTGAAAATATTCCGGGACAGGTAAACTACGAGCAGTACTTC
CASSENIPGQVNYEQYF
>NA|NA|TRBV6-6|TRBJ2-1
TGTGCCAGCAGTTATGGGGCTCCCTACAATGAGCAGTTCTTC
CASSYGAPYNEQFF
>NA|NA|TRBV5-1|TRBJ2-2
TGCGCCAGCAGCGTCAGGGTCGCCGCGAACACCGGGGAGCTGTTTTTT
CASSVRVAANTGELFF
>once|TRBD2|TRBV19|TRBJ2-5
TGTGCCAGTAGTCCCACTAGCGGGGGGCAAGAGACCCAGTACTTC
CASSPTSGGQETQYF
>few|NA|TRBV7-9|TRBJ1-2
TGTTCCAGCGCCCGACGCGAGGCTGGCTACACCTTC
CSSARREAGYTF
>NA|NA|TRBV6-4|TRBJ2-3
TGTGCCAGCAGTGACTCTCGGGGATATGCGGGCGCAGATACGCAGTATTTT
CASSDSRGYAGADTQYF
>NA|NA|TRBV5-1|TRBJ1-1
TGCGCCAGCCGCCCCCATGCAGGTTCCACTGAAGCTTTCTTT
CASRPHAGSTEAFF
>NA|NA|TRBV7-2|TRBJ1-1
TGTGCCAGCAGACCGGACAGTCGGAACACTGAAGCTTTCTTT
CASRPDSRNTEAFF
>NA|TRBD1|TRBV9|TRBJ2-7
TGTGCCAGCAGCGTAGCGGACAGGGGGCCGTACGAGCAGTACTTC
CASSVADRGPYEQYF
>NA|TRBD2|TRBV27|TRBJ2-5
TGTGCCAGCAGTTTCCAGCGGGGAGGAGAGACCCAGTACTTC
CASSFQRGGETQYF